The rows below give T cell receptor beta chains drawn from one sample of a study of T cells expressing NK-cell markers. No DNA is given; TCRdb re-called the 5' RACE reads and lists each CDR3 protein once. The sample includes 90,000 to 130,000 distinct CDR3 sequences. Input material: blood T cells: a sorted CD56 or NKG2C T cell subset, CD4+ or CD8+ T cells, or bulk PBMC T cells (not recorded which). Every receptor here comes from a woman aged 18-69 years in good health. Both conserved end residues are part of each CDR3.

j_call: TRBJ2-3; v_call: TRBV7-9; cdr3_aa: CASSLAQGASDTQYF
j_call: TRBJ2-2; v_call: TRBV7-7; cdr3_aa: CASSPIGNTGELFF
j_call: TRBJ1-1; v_call: TRBV12-3/TRBV12-4; cdr3_aa: CASSFGLMSWEAFF
j_call: TRBJ2-1; v_call: TRBV27; cdr3_aa: CASRESGNPLNEQFF
j_call: TRBJ2-1; v_call: TRBV20-1; cdr3_aa: CSRLLASSYNEQFF
j_call: TRBJ2-5; v_call: TRBV20-1; cdr3_aa: CSANVPSEETQYF
j_call: TRBJ2-3; v_call: TRBV7-6; cdr3_aa: CASSSRTSTDTQYF
j_call: TRBJ2-2; v_call: TRBV19; cdr3_aa: CASTLGTRNTGELFF
j_call: TRBJ2-5; v_call: TRBV19; cdr3_aa: CASSAQGPFDLETQYF
j_call: TRBJ2-3; v_call: TRBV12-3/TRBV12-4; cdr3_aa: CASSLILRADTQYF
j_call: TRBJ2-1; v_call: TRBV9; cdr3_aa: CASGLNREQFF
j_call: TRBJ1-4; v_call: TRBV7-3; cdr3_aa: CASSVQGAPREKLFF
j_call: TRBJ2-3; v_call: TRBV20-1; cdr3_aa: CSARDLSSTDTQYF
j_call: TRBJ1-1; v_call: TRBV18; cdr3_aa: CASSPPGGITEAFF
j_call: TRBJ1-1; v_call: TRBV5-4; cdr3_aa: CASSQADTEAFF
j_call: TRBJ2-1; v_call: TRBV6-2/TRBV6-3; cdr3_aa: CASSYQGQYNEQFF
j_call: TRBJ2-4; v_call: TRBV15; cdr3_aa: CATSREGNLAKNIQYF
j_call: TRBJ2-1; v_call: TRBV20-1; cdr3_aa: CSAREVGGVDYNEQFF
j_call: TRBJ1-1; v_call: TRBV5-5; cdr3_aa: CASSRVSNTEAFF
j_call: TRBJ2-5; v_call: TRBV7-9; cdr3_aa: CASSLVDSQETQYF
j_call: TRBJ1-5; v_call: TRBV7-9; cdr3_aa: CASSLGYQPQHF
j_call: TRBJ2-2; v_call: TRBV6-5; cdr3_aa: CASSYSTNTGELFF
j_call: TRBJ2-5; v_call: TRBV11-2; cdr3_aa: CASSLVGGAFQETQYF
j_call: TRBJ2-2; v_call: TRBV28; cdr3_aa: CASSLTAANTGELFF
j_call: TRBJ1-5; v_call: TRBV15; cdr3_aa: CATSREGKDNLGNQPQHF
j_call: TRBJ2-1; v_call: TRBV28; cdr3_aa: CASKLYLADYNEQFF
j_call: TRBJ1-2; v_call: TRBV4-3; cdr3_aa: CASSRDRANYGYTF
j_call: TRBJ2-3; v_call: TRBV12-3/TRBV12-4; cdr3_aa: CASSPKMGTFTDTQYF
j_call: TRBJ2-1; v_call: TRBV27; cdr3_aa: CASSLGTHNEQFF
j_call: TRBJ2-5; v_call: TRBV10-3; cdr3_aa: CAIRETGEETQYF
j_call: TRBJ2-3; v_call: TRBV27; cdr3_aa: CASSLSTPSSTDTQYF
j_call: TRBJ2-2; v_call: TRBV29-1; cdr3_aa: CSVLPGSGELFF
j_call: TRBJ1-1; v_call: TRBV14; cdr3_aa: CASSQGSLGTEAFF
j_call: TRBJ1-5; v_call: TRBV12-3/TRBV12-4; cdr3_aa: CASSSGTGYSNQPQHF
j_call: TRBJ2-7; v_call: TRBV12-1; cdr3_aa: CASSPSGARFGCYEQYF
j_call: TRBJ2-7; v_call: TRBV7-9; cdr3_aa: CASSPFEEGTGEQYF
j_call: TRBJ2-3; v_call: TRBV7-3; cdr3_aa: CASSWRTSGAGGTQYF
j_call: TRBJ2-1; v_call: TRBV5-6; cdr3_aa: CASSFYNEQFF
j_call: TRBJ1-4; v_call: TRBV28; cdr3_aa: CASSLKAKGEKLFF
j_call: TRBJ2-2; v_call: TRBV7-3; cdr3_aa: CASSLGLAGGPDTGELFF
j_call: TRBJ2-7; v_call: TRBV5-1; cdr3_aa: CASSLAAQPAYEQYF
j_call: TRBJ1-1; v_call: TRBV30; cdr3_aa: CAWSYQWNTEAFF
j_call: TRBJ2-5; v_call: TRBV20-1; cdr3_aa: CSARALMIETQYF
j_call: TRBJ2-5; v_call: TRBV7-8; cdr3_aa: CASSLGLGETQYF